A selection of T cell receptor beta chains follows, all from one sample in a study of blood T cell repertoires in COVID-19. Some clones are missing from TCRdb's copy, which holds only in-frame ones; the method was immunoSEQ multiplex PCR. This sample yields some 270,000 clones, of which about 89% are seen a single time; 1.5% to 2% belongs to the top ten. Input material: peripheral blood. The receptors come from a woman aged 55-75 years who had recovered from COVID-19. CDR3s include the opening cysteine and the closing phenylalanine or tryptophan. Each record gives: CDR3 protein, CDR3 DNA, J gene, V gene, D gene, clone size. The D gene is left open where the match is weak. Size tells how often a clone was seen (once, few, many) or the class of an expanded clone, and some rows leave it out.

CASSLGGRRPRFF | TGTGCCAGCAGCTTGGGCGGGCGGCGGCCAAGGTTCTTC | TRBJ2-1 | TRBV7-2 | . | .
CASSWGGAEAFF | TGTGCCAGCAGCTGGGGGGGGGCTGAAGCTTTCTTT | TRBJ1-1 | TRBV7-2 | . | .
CASGLVLGGSRGTEAFF | TGTGCTAGTGGTTTGGTACTAGGGGGAAGCAGGGGAACTGAAGCTTTCTTT | TRBJ1-1 | TRBV12-5 | . | .
CASSVEGTGPFGEQYF | TGTGCCAGCAGCGTAGAAGGGACAGGTCCCTTTGGCGAGCAGTACTTC | TRBJ2-7 | TRBV9 | TRBD1 | large
CASSYGGTGQPQHF | TGTGCCAGCAGTTACGGAGGGACGGGTCAGCCCCAGCATTTT | TRBJ1-5 | TRBV6-5 | . | .
CASSSLGTSSTDTQYF | TGCGCCAGCAGCTCCCTGGGCACTTCCAGCACAGATACGCAGTATTTT | TRBJ2-3 | TRBV5-1 | . | once
CASSSLTGAGELFF | TGCGCCAGCAGCTCTCTCACAGGGGCCGGGGAGCTGTTTTTT | TRBJ2-2 | TRBV4-3 | TRBD1 | many
CASSQRSTGGSQPQHF | TGCGCCAGCAGCCAAAGATCCACAGGGGGCTCTCAGCCCCAGCATTTT | TRBJ1-5 | TRBV4-1 | TRBD1 | few
CSVEAGGFSYGYTF | TGCAGCGTTGAAGCGGGAGGATTCAGCTATGGCTACACCTTC | TRBJ1-2 | TRBV29-1 | . | .
CASGRGLETQYF | TGTGCCAGCGGGAGGGGTTTGGAGACCCAGTACTTC | TRBJ2-5 | TRBV27 | TRBD2 | .
CASSPSGVVYTEAFF | TGTGCCAGCTCACCCTCAGGGGTGGTATACACTGAAGCTTTCTTT | TRBJ1-1 | TRBV18 | . | few
CASSPWQGAYTEAFF | TGTGCCAGCTCCCCGTGGCAGGGGGCTTACACTGAAGCTTTCTTT | TRBJ1-1 | TRBV7-2 | TRBD1 | .
CASSQDSATDTQYF | TGTGCCAGCAGCCAGGACAGTGCGACAGATACGCAGTATTTT | TRBJ2-3 | TRBV5-4 | . | .
CASSRDRAISYEQYF | TGTGCCAGCAGCAGAGACAGGGCGATCTCCTACGAGCAGTACTTC | TRBJ2-7 | TRBV6-2/TRBV6-3 | TRBD1 | .
CASSYSSGTATLGQYF | TGTGCCAGCAGTTACTCGAGTGGGACAGCAACACTAGGGCAGTACTTC | TRBJ2-7 | TRBV6-6 | TRBD1 | .
CASSERAGLAYGYTF | TGCGCCAGCAGTGAGCGGGCGGGTTTGGCGTATGGCTACACCTTC | TRBJ1-2 | TRBV10-2 | . | few
CASSPRQGPTNEKLFF | TGTGCCAGCTCACCCCGACAGGGGCCAACTAATGAAAAACTGTTTTTT | TRBJ1-4 | TRBV18 | TRBD1 | .
CASSLAERRRAGELFF | TGTGCCAGCAGCTTAGCAGAACGAAGGCGGGCCGGGGAGCTGTTTTTT | TRBJ2-2 | TRBV7-2 | . | .
CASSQDGPAGGLSSYNEQFF | TGTGCCAGCAGCCAAGATGGTCCGGCGGGGGGATTAAGCTCCTACAATGAGCAGTTCTTC | TRBJ2-1 | TRBV4-2 | TRBD2 | .
CASSLTSGTTNEKLFF | TGTGCCAGCAGCTTAACCTCAGGGACAACTAATGAAAAACTGTTTTTT | TRBJ1-4 | TRBV7-2 | . | .
CASSPLGQEAFF | TGTGCCAGCTCACCCCTGGGACAGGAAGCTTTCTTT | TRBJ1-1 | TRBV18 | TRBD1 | once
CANSGGDQETQYF | TGTGCCAACAGCGGGGGGGACCAAGAGACCCAGTACTTC | TRBJ2-5 | TRBV10-3 | TRBD2 | .
CASSRTGGGNQPQHF | TGCGCCAGCAGCCGTACAGGGGGAGGAAATCAGCCCCAGCATTTT | TRBJ1-5 | TRBV5-1 | TRBD1 | once
CASSRLGLAAETQYF | TGTGCCAGCAGTCGACTAGGACTAGCAGCCGAGACCCAGTACTTC | TRBJ2-5 | TRBV2 | TRBD2 | .
CASSLAPVTGGSYEQYF | TGTGCCAGCAGCTTAGCTCCGGTGACAGGGGGTTCCTACGAGCAGTACTTC | TRBJ2-7 | TRBV7-2 | TRBD1 | .
CATRGGARSNEQFF | TGTGCTACCCGAGGAGGGGCGCGAAGCAATGAGCAGTTCTTC | TRBJ2-1 | TRBV6-5 | . | once
CASSRAVAGANVLTF | TGTGCCAGCAGTCGCGCGGTTGCCGGGGCCAACGTCCTGACTTTC | TRBJ2-6 | TRBV11-1 | . | .
CSVEDPTRSSYEQYF | TGCAGCGTTGAAGACCCGACCCGGAGCTCCTACGAGCAGTACTTC | TRBJ2-7 | TRBV29-1 | . | .
CATSKLAGGLDNEQFF | TGTGCCACCAGTAAGTTAGCGGGGGGGCTGGACAATGAGCAGTTCTTC | TRBJ2-1 | TRBV24-1 | TRBD2 | few
CASSSGRGEQYF | TGTGCCAGTAGTTCTGGGAGGGGCGAGCAGTACTTC | TRBJ2-7 | TRBV19 | TRBD2 | .
CAISDPRRGYQPQHF | TGTGCCATCAGTGACCCAAGGAGGGGTTACCAGCCCCAGCATTTT | TRBJ1-5 | TRBV10-3 | . | .
CASSTTGNQFF | TGTGCCAGCAGCACTACAGGGAATCAGTTCTTC | TRBJ2-1 | TRBV3-1/TRBV3-2 | . | few
CASSYSGADEQFF | TGTGCCAGCAGTTACAGCGGGGCAGATGAGCAGTTCTTC | TRBJ2-1 | TRBV6-5 | TRBD2 | .
CAISPTGGGGYTF | TGTGCCATCAGTCCGACAGGGGGTGGGGGCTACACCTTC | TRBJ1-2 | TRBV10-3 | TRBD1 | once
CASSQEPLARSSYNEQFF | TGCGCCAGCAGCCAAGAACCCTTGGCTAGGAGCTCCTACAATGAGCAGTTCTTC | TRBJ2-1 | TRBV4-3 | . | .
CATAWGPGEAEAFF | TGTGCCACCGCTTGGGGACCTGGGGAGGCTGAAGCTTTCTTT | TRBJ1-1 | TRBV15 | . | .
CASSSSGGHSGNTIYF | TGCGCCAGCAGCTCATCTGGGGGCCACTCTGGAAACACCATATATTTT | TRBJ1-3 | TRBV5-1 | . | .
CASTDSSNQPQHF | TGCGCCAGCACCGACAGTAGCAATCAGCCCCAGCATTTT | TRBJ1-5 | TRBV5-1 | . | .
CASSSPEDSYEQYF | TGTGCCAGCAGTTCCCCAGAGGACAGCTACGAGCAGTACTTC | TRBJ2-7 | TRBV7-9 | . | few
CASSSTDRGLYNSPLHF | TGTGCCAGCAGCTCTACTGACAGGGGGCTCTATAATTCACCCCTCCACTTT | TRBJ1-6 | TRBV7-9 | TRBD1 | few
CASSPDRTNEKLFF | TGTGCCAGCAGTCCGGACAGAACTAATGAAAAACTGTTTTTT | TRBJ1-4 | TRBV6-5 | . | once
CASRLITGGATKNIQYF | TGTGCCAGCAGACTAATAACAGGGGGCGCAACCAAAAACATTCAGTACTTC | TRBJ2-4 | TRBV27 | TRBD1 | .
CASSSRVAGRGTDTQYF | TGTGCCAGCTCATCCCGTGTAGCAGGGCGAGGCACAGATACGCAGTATTTT | TRBJ2-3 | TRBV18 | . | .
CASSLDGGSQGNQPQHF | TGCGCCAGCAGCTTGGACGGGGGTTCCCAGGGCAATCAGCCCCAGCATTTT | TRBJ1-5 | TRBV5-1 | . | once
CASSQESWRVDTEAFF | TGCGCCAGCAGCCAAGAAAGCTGGAGGGTCGACACTGAAGCTTTCTTT | TRBJ1-1 | TRBV4-1 | . | .
CASSLGRQGAMINTGELFF | TGTGCCAGCAGTTTAGGTCGGCAGGGGGCGATGATTAACACCGGGGAGCTGTTTTTT | TRBJ2-2 | TRBV27 | TRBD1 | .
CSVEDSYRGEKLFF | TGCAGCGTTGAAGATTCGTACAGGGGTGAAAAACTGTTTTTT | TRBJ1-4 | TRBV29-1 | TRBD1 | .
CASSIGQGEIYGYTF | TGTGCCAGTAGTATCGGACAGGGAGAAATCTATGGCTACACCTTC | TRBJ1-2 | TRBV19 | TRBD1 | once
CASSFASGGVEKLFF | TGCGCCAGCAGCTTTGCTTCAGGGGGAGTTGAAAAACTGTTTTTT | TRBJ1-4 | TRBV5-1 | TRBD1 | .
CASSGPSGGYNEQFF | TGTGCCAGCAGCGGACCTAGCGGGGGTTACAATGAGCAGTTCTTC | TRBJ2-1 | TRBV3-1/TRBV3-2 | TRBD2 | .
CASSHRGNTEAFF | TGTGCCAGCAGTCACAGGGGGAACACTGAAGCTTTCTTT | TRBJ1-1 | TRBV6-5 | TRBD1 | .
CASSPTGGSDTQYF | TGTGCCAGCAGCCCTACAGGGGGCTCCGATACGCAGTATTTT | TRBJ2-3 | TRBV7-2 | TRBD1 | few
CASSLVQGSSNQPQHF | TGTGCCAGCAGCTTAGTACAGGGGTCTAGCAATCAGCCCCAGCATTTT | TRBJ1-5 | TRBV7-9 | TRBD1 | .
CASSFAGGFGNTIYF | TGTGCCAGCAGCTTCGCAGGGGGTTTTGGAAACACCATATATTTT | TRBJ1-3 | TRBV5-4 | TRBD1 | .
CASSSLPGTGGGNQPQHF | TGTGCCAGCAGCTCTCTACCCGGGACAGGGGGCGGGAATCAGCCCCAGCATTTT | TRBJ1-5 | TRBV5-6 | TRBD1 | .
CASSPVGRRQGYNSPLHF | TGTGCCAGCAGCCCCGTTGGGCGACGACAGGGTTATAATTCACCCCTCCACTTT | TRBJ1-6 | TRBV7-9 | TRBD1 | .
CASSVETGLYGYTF | TGTGCCAGCAGTGTTGAGACAGGCCTCTATGGCTACACCTTC | TRBJ1-2 | TRBV2 | . | .
CASSMWSGSEKLFF | TGTGCCAGTAGTATGTGGTCCGGTAGTGAAAAACTGTTTTTT | TRBJ1-4 | TRBV19 | . | .
CASSRSSGGAGADTQYF | TGTGCCAGCAGCCGCTCTAGCGGGGGGGCGGGCGCAGATACGCAGTATTTT | TRBJ2-3 | TRBV4-2 | TRBD2 | once